A selection of T cell receptor beta chains follows, all from one sample in a study of cytomegalovirus exposure and HLA in healthy donors. The protocol was immunoSEQ multiplex PCR, while the TCRdb copy is restricted to in-frame clones and leaves out a portion. The table records around 240,000 clones, 82% of them present only once. Sequenced material: PBMCs. The receptor source for this set is a woman in her thirties or forties in good health and CMV-seropositive. Each CDR3 is given with its conserved first and last residue. The order of the fields is D gene, V gene, clone size, J gene, CDR3 protein, CDR3 DNA. D genes are given only for firm matches. Only some rows state a clone size, as once, few, many or a class for expanded clones.

d_gene: TRBD1
v_gene: TRBV18
abundance: once
j_gene: TRBJ2-7
CDR3aa: CASSPRTGQSSYEQYF
CDR3nt: TGTGCCAGCTCACCACGGACAGGGCAAAGCTCCTACGAGCAGTACTTC

d_gene: TRBD1
v_gene: TRBV7-2
abundance: NA
j_gene: TRBJ1-2
CDR3aa: CASSPSLGQGSYGYTF
CDR3nt: TGTGCCAGCAGCCCGAGCCTCGGACAGGGGAGCTATGGCTACACCTTC

d_gene: TRBD1
v_gene: TRBV5-1
abundance: NA
j_gene: TRBJ1-3
CDR3aa: CASSWGTGQTGNTIYF
CDR3nt: TGCGCCAGCAGCTGGGGGACAGGGCAAACTGGAAACACCATATATTTT

d_gene: TRBD2
v_gene: TRBV7-6
abundance: NA
j_gene: TRBJ2-2
CDR3aa: CASSPLAGPDTNTGELFF
CDR3nt: TGTGCCAGCAGCCCATTAGCGGGCCCCGACACAAACACCGGGGAGCTGTTTTTT

d_gene: NA
v_gene: TRBV7-9
abundance: NA
j_gene: TRBJ2-2
CDR3aa: CASNMQGGTGELFF
CDR3nt: TGTGCCAGCAACATGCAGGGTGGCACCGGGGAGCTGTTTTTT

d_gene: TRBD1
v_gene: TRBV7-2
abundance: NA
j_gene: TRBJ2-7
CDR3aa: CASQRNRGSYEQYF
CDR3nt: TGTGCTTCCCAAAGGAACAGGGGCTCCTACGAGCAGTACTTC

d_gene: NA
v_gene: TRBV6-5
abundance: NA
j_gene: TRBJ2-3
CDR3aa: CASSRGAGTDTQYF
CDR3nt: TGTGCCAGCAGTCGAGGAGCAGGCACAGATACGCAGTATTTT

d_gene: TRBD1
v_gene: TRBV15
abundance: NA
j_gene: TRBJ1-2
CDR3aa: CATSDLRGTVYGYTF
CDR3nt: TGTGCCACCAGCGACCTTCGGGGGACAGTCTATGGCTACACCTTC

d_gene: NA
v_gene: TRBV5-1
abundance: NA
j_gene: TRBJ2-3
CDR3aa: CASSLGGGTDTQYF
CDR3nt: TGCGCCAGCAGCTTGGGGGGGGGCACAGATACGCAGTATTTT

d_gene: TRBD1
v_gene: TRBV19
abundance: NA
j_gene: TRBJ1-4
CDR3aa: CATAGQGGEKLFF
CDR3nt: TGTGCCACCGCGGGACAGGGTGGAGAAAAACTGTTTTTT

d_gene: NA
v_gene: TRBV19
abundance: NA
j_gene: TRBJ1-2
CDR3aa: CASSIKRQGSYGYTF
CDR3nt: TGTGCCAGTAGTATAAAGCGCCAGGGGAGTTATGGCTACACCTTC

d_gene: TRBD2
v_gene: TRBV7-9
abundance: few
j_gene: TRBJ2-3
CDR3aa: CASSLNLAGSTDTQYF
CDR3nt: TGTGCCAGCAGCTTAAACCTAGCGGGTAGCACAGATACGCAGTATTTT

d_gene: TRBD1
v_gene: TRBV5-1
abundance: NA
j_gene: TRBJ1-2
CDR3aa: CASSLTGAGSGYTF
CDR3nt: TGCGCCAGCAGCTTGACAGGGGCGGGAAGTGGCTACACCTTC

d_gene: TRBD1
v_gene: TRBV29-1
abundance: NA
j_gene: TRBJ2-3
CDR3aa: CSVEPLFPFGTGLTDTQYF
CDR3nt: TGCAGCGTTGAACCGCTTTTTCCCTTCGGGACAGGTCTGACAGATACGCAGTATTTT

d_gene: TRBD2
v_gene: TRBV7-2
abundance: many
j_gene: TRBJ2-7
CDR3aa: CASSYTLAEEQYF
CDR3nt: TGTGCCAGCAGCTACACCCTAGCGGAGGAGCAGTACTTC

d_gene: NA
v_gene: TRBV25-1
abundance: NA
j_gene: TRBJ1-2
CDR3aa: CASSDTPYGYTF
CDR3nt: TGTGCCAGCAGCGACACTCCCTATGGCTACACCTTC

d_gene: NA
v_gene: TRBV29-1
abundance: NA
j_gene: TRBJ1-2
CDR3aa: CSIRGLSSRDGYTF
CDR3nt: TGCAGCATACGCGGCCTTTCCTCGCGGGATGGCTACACCTTC

d_gene: NA
v_gene: TRBV27
abundance: NA
j_gene: TRBJ1-2
CDR3aa: CASIQGDVYTF
CDR3nt: TGTGCCAGCATACAGGGTGATGTCTACACCTTC

d_gene: NA
v_gene: TRBV2
abundance: NA
j_gene: TRBJ2-2
CDR3aa: CASRLLHSTGELFF
CDR3nt: TGTGCCAGCCGCTTACTGCACAGTACCGGGGAGCTGTTTTTT

d_gene: TRBD1
v_gene: TRBV10-3
abundance: NA
j_gene: TRBJ1-3
CDR3aa: CAISESQGIRNTIYF
CDR3nt: TGTGCCATCAGTGAGTCACAGGGGATTAGAAACACCATATATTTT

d_gene: TRBD2
v_gene: TRBV10-1
abundance: NA
j_gene: TRBJ2-3
CDR3aa: CASSLTSGSTDTQYF
CDR3nt: TGCGCCAGCAGTCTGACTAGCGGGAGCACAGATACGCAGTATTTT

d_gene: NA
v_gene: TRBV5-1
abundance: NA
j_gene: TRBJ2-5
CDR3aa: CASSLVGNAQETQYF
CDR3nt: TGCGCCAGCAGCTTGGTCGGTAACGCTCAAGAGACCCAGTACTTC

d_gene: NA
v_gene: TRBV7-6
abundance: NA
j_gene: TRBJ2-5
CDR3aa: CASSLRGNQGTQYF
CDR3nt: TGTGCCAGCAGCTTAAGGGGGAATCAAGGGACCCAGTACTTC

d_gene: TRBD1
v_gene: TRBV30
abundance: NA
j_gene: TRBJ1-2
CDR3aa: CAWQGVRGYTF
CDR3nt: TGTGCCTGGCAGGGGGTGCGAGGCTACACCTTC

d_gene: NA
v_gene: TRBV12-5
abundance: once
j_gene: TRBJ1-1
CDR3aa: CASGLASGNTEAFF
CDR3nt: TGTGCTAGTGGTTTAGCATCCGGGAACACTGAAGCTTTCTTT

d_gene: TRBD1
v_gene: TRBV19
abundance: NA
j_gene: TRBJ1-2
CDR3aa: CASSLDRNYGYTF
CDR3nt: TGTGCCAGTAGTTTGGACAGGAACTATGGCTACACCTTC

d_gene: TRBD2
v_gene: TRBV7-9
abundance: NA
j_gene: TRBJ2-1
CDR3aa: CASSLEVAGAYNEQFF
CDR3nt: TGTGCCAGCAGCTTAGAGGTAGCGGGAGCCTACAATGAGCAGTTCTTC

d_gene: TRBD2
v_gene: TRBV9
abundance: NA
j_gene: TRBJ2-1
CDR3aa: CASSPGLAGHPYPGQFF
CDR3nt: TGTGCCAGCAGCCCCGGACTAGCGGGTCATCCGTACCCTGGGCAGTTCTTC

d_gene: NA
v_gene: TRBV4-1
abundance: NA
j_gene: TRBJ2-7
CDR3aa: CASSQGKGGSYEQYF
CDR3nt: TGCGCCAGCAGCCAAGGGAAAGGCGGCTCCTACGAGCAGTACTTC

d_gene: TRBD1
v_gene: TRBV11-2
abundance: NA
j_gene: TRBJ1-2
CDR3aa: CASSLARQGARGGYTF
CDR3nt: TGTGCCAGCAGCTTAGCAAGGCAGGGGGCTCGGGGTGGCTACACCTTC

d_gene: TRBD2
v_gene: TRBV13
abundance: NA
j_gene: TRBJ2-7
CDR3aa: CASSLGVAGAGEQYF
CDR3nt: TGTGCCAGCAGCCTCGGGGTAGCGGGAGCGGGCGAGCAGTACTTC

d_gene: NA
v_gene: TRBV19
abundance: once
j_gene: TRBJ1-2
CDR3aa: CASNYPGSANYGYTF
CDR3nt: TGTGCCAGTAACTACCCAGGGTCAGCTAACTATGGCTACACCTTC

d_gene: TRBD1
v_gene: TRBV5-1
abundance: NA
j_gene: TRBJ2-3
CDR3aa: CASSPRTGGSDTQYF
CDR3nt: TGCGCCAGCAGCCCCCGCACAGGGGGCTCAGATACGCAGTATTTT

d_gene: TRBD1
v_gene: TRBV9
abundance: few
j_gene: TRBJ2-5
CDR3aa: CASSVGQGAGETQYF
CDR3nt: TGTGCCAGCAGCGTAGGTCAGGGGGCAGGAGAGACCCAGTACTTC

d_gene: NA
v_gene: TRBV4-3
abundance: NA
j_gene: TRBJ2-3
CDR3aa: CASSQDPAGTDTQYF
CDR3nt: TGCGCCAGCAGCCAAGATCCAGCGGGCACAGATACGCAGTATTTT

d_gene: TRBD2
v_gene: TRBV5-1
abundance: NA
j_gene: TRBJ2-7
CDR3aa: CASSPAGFTYEQYF
CDR3nt: TGCGCCAGCAGCCCAGCGGGGTTTACCTACGAGCAGTACTTC

d_gene: NA
v_gene: TRBV9
abundance: NA
j_gene: TRBJ2-5
CDR3aa: CASSVVARGETQYF
CDR3nt: TGTGCCAGCAGCGTAGTAGCGCGTGGGGAGACCCAGTACTTC

d_gene: TRBD1
v_gene: TRBV19
abundance: NA
j_gene: TRBJ1-2
CDR3aa: CASSPRQGGGGYTF
CDR3nt: TGTGCCAGTAGTCCCCGACAGGGAGGTGGCGGCTACACCTTC

d_gene: TRBD2
v_gene: TRBV9
abundance: once
j_gene: TRBJ2-3
CDR3aa: CASSVGTSGRGDTQYF
CDR3nt: TGTGCCAGCAGCGTAGGGACTAGCGGGAGAGGGGATACGCAGTATTTT

d_gene: NA
v_gene: TRBV6-1
abundance: NA
j_gene: TRBJ1-2
CDR3aa: CASSGLRWGTNYGYTF
CDR3nt: TGTGCCAGCAGTGGACTTAGGTGGGGCACTAACTATGGCTACACCTTC

d_gene: NA
v_gene: TRBV7-2
abundance: NA
j_gene: TRBJ1-3
CDR3aa: CASSPVGGGGNTIYF
CDR3nt: TGTGCCAGCAGCCCCGTGGGGGGTGGTGGAAACACCATATATTTT

d_gene: TRBD1
v_gene: TRBV6-6
abundance: once
j_gene: TRBJ2-6
CDR3aa: CASRGQGTGANVLTF
CDR3nt: TGTGCCAGCAGGGGACAGGGAACCGGGGCCAACGTCCTGACTTTC

d_gene: NA
v_gene: TRBV19
abundance: NA
j_gene: TRBJ1-2
CDR3aa: CASSRELNYGYTF
CDR3nt: TGTGCCAGTAGCCGGGAATTAAACTATGGCTACACCTTC

d_gene: NA
v_gene: TRBV7-2
abundance: NA
j_gene: TRBJ1-1
CDR3aa: CASSLAGTSEAFF
CDR3nt: TGTGCCAGCAGCTTAGCAGGGACTAGTGAAGCCTTCTTT

d_gene: NA
v_gene: TRBV19
abundance: NA
j_gene: TRBJ1-1
CDR3aa: CASSTSTRTEAFF
CDR3nt: TGTGCCAGTAGTACATCAACCCGGACTGAAGCTTTCTTT